The rows below give T cell receptor beta chains drawn from one sample of a study of cytomegalovirus exposure and HLA in healthy donors. Produced via immunoSEQ multiplex PCR; TCRdb's table is partial and in-frame only. This table has 200,000 to 250,000 clones, roughly 84% appearing once. The source material was PBMCs. The receptors here all came from a woman between 18 and 29 years old in good health and CMV-seropositive. CDR3s include the opening cysteine and the closing phenylalanine or tryptophan. D genes are given only for firm matches. Clone size is not always given. Where it is, it says once, few, many or a class for expanded clones.

len	v_gene	d_gene	abundance	j_gene	CDR3nt	CDR3aa
13	TRBV10-1	.	.	TRBJ1-5	TGCGCCAGCAGTCAGGGGCGGAATCAGCCCCAGCATTTT	CASSQGRNQPQHF
17	TRBV12-1	.	.	TRBJ2-7	TGTGCCAGCAGCTTTGCCCCACATAGCGGGAGTCCGTACGAGCAGTACTTC	CASSFAPHSGSPYEQYF
14	TRBV27	TRBD1	.	TRBJ2-5	TGTGCCAGCAGCACAGGGGTGGAAGAAGGGACCCAGTACTTC	CASSTGVEEGTQYF
16	TRBV5-4	.	.	TRBJ2-6	TGTGCCAGCAGTAACAGGCCCCTCTCTGGGGCCAACGTCCTGACTTTC	CASSNRPLSGANVLTF
14	TRBV5-6	.	once	TRBJ1-1	TGTGCCAGCAGCCCTCCCGGGGAGGGAACTGAAGCTTTCTTT	CASSPPGEGTEAFF
15	TRBV7-2	TRBD1	.	TRBJ2-5	TGTGCCAGCAGCCAGGGGACAGGGTGGGAAGAGACCCAGTACTTC	CASSQGTGWEETQYF
15	TRBV30	TRBD1	few	TRBJ1-1	TGTGCCTGGAGTGACAGGGGATGGACGAACACTGAAGCTTTCTTT	CAWSDRGWTNTEAFF
16	TRBV6-1	TRBD1	once	TRBJ2-2	TGTGCCAGTCGTGAACCGGGACAGCCGTTTTATGGGGAGCTGTTTTTT	CASREPGQPFYGELFF
19	TRBV28	TRBD1	.	TRBJ1-1	TGTGCCAGCAGGATACTTGGGTCGACAGGGGGCGCGATAGATACTGAAGCTTTCTTT	CASRILGSTGGAIDTEAFF
13	TRBV25-1	TRBD1	.	TRBJ1-2	TGTGCCAGCACCGCCGGGACAGCGTATGGCTACACCTTC	CASTAGTAYGYTF
15	TRBV7-3	TRBD2	.	TRBJ2-7	TGTGCCAGCAGCCTATCGGAGACTAGCAAGAACGAGCAGTACTTC	CASSLSETSKNEQYF
12	TRBV27	.	.	TRBJ1-5	TGTGCCAGCGGGAGGGACGGCGCGACCCAGCATTTT	CASGRDGATQHF
15	TRBV7-9	.	.	TRBJ1-4	TGTGCCAGCAGCTTAGGTATAACAACTAATGAAAAACTGTTTTTT	CASSLGITTNEKLFF
18	TRBV13	TRBD2	.	TRBJ2-2	TGTGCCAGCAGCCTTACACCCGGACTAGCGGGAGGAACCGGGGAGCTGTTTTTT	CASSLTPGLAGGTGELFF
13	TRBV29-1	.	.	TRBJ2-5	TGCAGCGCATGGGGGGGGGCTCAAGAGACCCAGTACTTC	CSAWGGAQETQYF
12	TRBV5-4	.	.	TRBJ2-5	TGTGCCAGCAGCTTGGCCCGGGAGACCCAGTACTTC	CASSLARETQYF
14	TRBV29-1	.	.	TRBJ1-1	TGCAGCGTGCACCAACAGGGCTTGAACACTGAAGCTTTCTTT	CSVHQQGLNTEAFF
14	TRBV11-1	.	.	TRBJ1-2	TGTGCCAGCAGCAAAGACAGGAATAACTATGGCTACACCTTC	CASSKDRNNYGYTF
11	TRBV20-1	TRBD1	.	TRBJ2-1	TGCAGTGTTACAGGGGCGCATGAGCAGTTCTTC	CSVTGAHEQFF
12	TRBV5-1	TRBD2	.	TRBJ2-1	TGCGCCAGCAGCTTGGGCGGGAGCAAGCAGTTCTTC	CASSLGGSKQFF
13	TRBV7-9	.	.	TRBJ1-1	TGTGCCAGCAGCTTAGTAACGGGCACTGAAGCTTTCTTT	CASSLVTGTEAFF
17	TRBV7-6	.	.	TRBJ2-5	TGTGCCAGCAGCTTAGACCTCGCGGGACTTTTTCAAGAGACCCAGTACTTC	CASSLDLAGLFQETQYF
15	TRBV6-5	.	.	TRBJ2-7	TGTGCCAGCACTCGAGCGGGTGTGAGCTCCTACGAGCAGTACTTC	CASTRAGVSSYEQYF
13	TRBV30	.	.	TRBJ1-1	TGTGCCTGGATGGGGGCTGAGGGGACTGAAGCTTTCTTT	CAWMGAEGTEAFF
15	TRBV7-2	.	.	TRBJ2-7	TGTGCCAGTAGGAGGGGGGGGGCTCACTCCTACGAGCAGTACTTC	CASRRGGAHSYEQYF
15	TRBV19	.	.	TRBJ2-1	TGTGCCAGTAGTAACGCGGGTAGCTCCTACAATGAGCAGTTCTTC	CASSNAGSSYNEQFF
11	TRBV28	.	.	TRBJ1-1	TGTGCCAGCAGTTTTGGGCCTGAAGCTTTCTTT	CASSFGPEAFF
12	TRBV29-1	TRBD1	few	TRBJ1-1	TGCAGCGTTGCGGGACAGGGAAGGGAAGCTTTCTTT	CSVAGQGREAFF